Listed below are T cell receptor beta chains from one sample, sequenced in a study of blood T cell repertoires in COVID-19. Assay: immunoSEQ multiplex PCR; the TCRdb copy retains only in-frame clones and omits some. Of approximately 200,000 clones listed, roughly 84% are singletons. Input material: PBMCs or T cells enriched from blood (not recorded which). Receptors originate from a man aged 30 to 45 in a cohort exposed to, infected with or recovered from COVID-19 (not recorded which). Each CDR3 is given with its conserved first and last residue. D genes are given only for firm matches. Expanded clones are given a class, and other clones once, few, many or no size at all.

j_call clone_size d_call v_call cdr3_aa cdr3_nt
TRBJ1-6 - TRBD1 TRBV13 CASSLGQGHNSPLHF TGTGCCAGCAGCTTGGGACAGGGGCATAATTCACCCCTCCACTTT
TRBJ2-3 - TRBD1 TRBV4-3 CASSQDGTGPTDTQYF TGCGCCAGCAGCCAAGATGGGACAGGGCCCACAGATACGCAGTATTTT
TRBJ1-1 - TRBD1 TRBV19 CASSITGTAADAFF TGTGCCAGTAGTATAACCGGGACAGCCGCCGACGCTTTCTTT
TRBJ2-1 - - TRBV29-1 CSAARDWINNEQFF TGCAGCGCCGCTCGGGACTGGATTAACAATGAGCAGTTCTTC
TRBJ2-3 - TRBD1 TRBV27 CASSYRDRGTDTQYF TGTGCCAGCAGTTACCGGGACAGGGGCACAGATACGCAGTATTTT
TRBJ2-1 once TRBD2 TRBV5-1 CASSLDVFFASGRARRSNEQFF TGCGCCAGCAGCTTGGATGTTTTTTTCGCTAGCGGGAGGGCCCGTCGGAGCAATGAGCAGTTCTTC
TRBJ2-6 - - TRBV21-1 CASSKGGGPNGANVLTF TGTGCCAGCAGCAAAGGAGGCGGGCCAAACGGTGCCAACGTCCTGACTTTC
TRBJ2-1 once TRBD2 TRBV7-9 CASSLAPTGTSGKYNEQFF TGTGCCAGCAGCTTAGCGCCCACTGGGACTAGCGGGAAGTACAATGAGCAGTTCTTC
TRBJ1-2 - TRBD1 TRBV27 CASRLRTGGGYTF TGTGCCAGCAGACTTAGGACAGGAGGAGGCTACACCTTC
TRBJ2-1 - TRBD2 TRBV11-3 CASSPAGEIHEQFF TGTGCCAGCAGTCCAGCGGGAGAGATCCATGAGCAGTTCTTC
TRBJ2-7 - TRBD1 TRBV14 CASSQRDRGRREQYF TGTGCCAGCAGCCAACGGGACAGGGGGCGTCGAGAGCAGTACTTC
TRBJ2-1 once TRBD2 TRBV7-7 CASSLANAGEVASEQFF TGTGCTAGCAGCTTGGCTAATGCGGGAGAGGTAGCAAGTGAGCAGTTCTTC
TRBJ2-2 - - TRBV2 CASSEIVTGELFF TGTGCCAGCAGTGAGATAGTCACCGGGGAGCTGTTTTTT
TRBJ2-7 - - TRBV7-2 CASSLASRGEQYF TGTGCCAGCAGCTTAGCGTCTCGAGGCGAGCAGTACTTC
TRBJ1-3 - - TRBV19 CASSPIATGGRIYF TGTGCCAGTAGTCCCATCGCCACCGGGGGACGAATATATTTT
TRBJ2-7 - TRBD1 TRBV4-3 CASSQVFSGTGRSEQYF TGCGCCAGCAGCCAAGTCTTTTCCGGGACAGGGAGGAGCGAGCAGTACTTC
TRBJ1-2 - TRBD1 TRBV20-1 CSASSDRVWNYGYTF TGCAGTGCTAGTTCAGACAGGGTATGGAACTATGGCTACACCTTC
TRBJ2-5 - TRBD2 TRBV5-4 CASSLVGLAGKETQYF TGTGCCAGCAGCTTGGTTGGACTAGCGGGAAAAGAGACCCAGTACTTC
TRBJ2-6 - TRBD2 TRBV5-5 CASSLGLAGAGANVLTF TGTGCCAGCAGCTTGGGGCTAGCGGGAGCTGGGGCCAACGTCCTGACTTTC
TRBJ2-1 - TRBD2 TRBV9 CASSVAGSGRWEQFF TGTGCCAGCAGCGTAGCTGGTAGCGGGAGGTGGGAGCAGTTCTTC
TRBJ2-2 once - TRBV7-3 CASSPQVLNTGELFF TGTGCCAGCAGCCCCCAGGTTCTGAACACCGGGGAGCTGTTTTTT
TRBJ2-1 - TRBD2 TRBV28 CASSFSRGGGYNEQFF TGTGCCAGCAGTTTCTCAAGGGGCGGGGGCTACAATGAGCAGTTCTTC
TRBJ1-1 - TRBD1 TRBV6-4 CASSDSGRGHTEAFF TGTGCCAGCAGTGACTCGGGAAGGGGGCATACTGAAGCTTTCTTT
TRBJ1-4 once - TRBV28 CASSPRGLSGKLFF TGTGCCAGCAGTCCTAGGGGGTTATCAGGAAAACTGTTTTTT
TRBJ2-1 few - TRBV9 CASSATFADPYNEQFF TGTGCCAGCAGCGCCACCTTCGCAGATCCCTACAATGAGCAGTTCTTC
TRBJ2-5 - TRBD2 TRBV7-6 CASRSGLAETQYF TGTGCCAGCAGATCGGGACTAGCAGAGACCCAGTACTTC
TRBJ2-7 - - TRBV5-4 CASSSPTVLSSYEQYF TGTGCCAGCAGCTCCCCGACTGTCTTGAGCTCCTACGAGCAGTACTTC
TRBJ2-7 - TRBD2 TRBV5-1 CASSLVLAGENEQYF TGCGCCAGCAGCTTGGTTTTAGCGGGAGAAAACGAGCAGTACTTC
TRBJ2-1 - - TRBV24-1 CATSDPRRASRDNEQFF TGTGCCACCAGTGATCCCCGTCGGGCGTCGCGGGACAATGAGCAGTTCTTC
TRBJ1-6 - - TRBV25-1 CAAGQSTVNSPLHF TGTGCCGCAGGACAGAGTACAGTTAATTCACCCCTCCACTTT
TRBJ2-2 once TRBD2 TRBV7-2 CASSLVAGVNTGELFF TGTGCCAGCAGCTTAGTAGCGGGAGTAAACACCGGGGAGCTGTTTTTT
TRBJ1-4 - - TRBV19 CASSPVTDSREKLFF TGTGCCAGTAGTCCCGTTACGGACAGTAGAGAAAAACTGTTTTTT
TRBJ1-3 - - TRBV20-1 CSASGHSGNTIYF TGCAGTGCTAGTGGGCACTCTGGAAACACCATATATTTT
TRBJ2-2 - - TRBV9 CASSVGGDTGELFF TGTGCCAGCAGCGTAGGGGGCGACACCGGGGAGCTGTTTTTT
TRBJ2-5 - TRBD1 TRBV7-2 CASSAGTGVETQYF TGTGCCAGCAGCGCCGGGACAGGGGTTGAGACCCAGTACTTC
TRBJ1-4 - - TRBV28 CASITPSPGLQGEKLFF TGTGCCAGCATTACACCTTCTCCGGGACTTCAGGGAGAAAAACTGTTTTTT
TRBJ1-2 - TRBD1 TRBV6-4 CASRIGTGRNYGYTF TGTGCCAGCCGGATCGGGACAGGTCGTAACTATGGCTACACCTTC
TRBJ1-5 few - TRBV28 CASSQAGGLQPQHF TGTGCCAGCAGTCAGGCGGGGGGCCTCCAGCCCCAGCATTTT
TRBJ2-3 - - TRBV29-1 CSIGGVGQGIWTDTQYF TGCAGCATCGGAGGAGTAGGGCAGGGGATTTGGACAGATACGCAGTATTTT
TRBJ2-2 - - TRBV9 CASSVRSGIGELFF TGTGCCAGCAGCGTACGTTCGGGGATCGGGGAGCTGTTTTTT
TRBJ1-2 - - TRBV7-6 CASSSLGRRLNYGYTF TGTGCCAGCAGCTCCCTGGGGCGACGGTTAAACTATGGCTACACCTTC
TRBJ1-6 - - TRBV19 CASREGGNSPLHF TGTGCCAGTAGGGAGGGTGGAAATTCACCCCTCCACTTT
TRBJ2-3 - TRBD2 TRBV5-4 CASSLASGRSTDTQYF TGTGCCAGCAGCTTAGCTAGCGGGAGAAGCACAGATACGCAGTATTTT
TRBJ1-3 - TRBD1 TRBV4-2 CASSQEVGTGGFSGNTIYF TGTGCCAGCAGCCAAGAAGTTGGGACAGGGGGCTTTTCTGGAAACACCATATATTTT